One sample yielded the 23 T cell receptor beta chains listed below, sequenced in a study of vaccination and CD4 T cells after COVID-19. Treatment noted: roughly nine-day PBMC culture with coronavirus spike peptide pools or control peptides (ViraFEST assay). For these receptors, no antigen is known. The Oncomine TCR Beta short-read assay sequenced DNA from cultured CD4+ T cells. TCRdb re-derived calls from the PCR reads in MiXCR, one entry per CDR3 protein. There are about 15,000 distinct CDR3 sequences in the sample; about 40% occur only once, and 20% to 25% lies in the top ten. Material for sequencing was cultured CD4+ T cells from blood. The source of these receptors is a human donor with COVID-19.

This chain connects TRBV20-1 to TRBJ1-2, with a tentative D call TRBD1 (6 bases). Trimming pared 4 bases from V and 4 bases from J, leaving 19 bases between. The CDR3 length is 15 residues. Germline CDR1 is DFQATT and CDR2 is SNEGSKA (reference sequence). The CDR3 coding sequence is TGCAGTGCTAAGTCCCCGGGACATTATCCCTATGGCTACACCTTC. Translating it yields CSAKSPGHYPYGYTF.

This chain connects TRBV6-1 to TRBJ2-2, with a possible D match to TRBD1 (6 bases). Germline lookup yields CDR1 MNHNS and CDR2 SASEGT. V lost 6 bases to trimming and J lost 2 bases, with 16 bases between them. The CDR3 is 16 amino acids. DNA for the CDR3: TGTGCCAGCAGGGACAGCCGGGACACAAACACCGGGGAGCTGTTTTTT. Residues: CASRDSRDTNTGELFF.

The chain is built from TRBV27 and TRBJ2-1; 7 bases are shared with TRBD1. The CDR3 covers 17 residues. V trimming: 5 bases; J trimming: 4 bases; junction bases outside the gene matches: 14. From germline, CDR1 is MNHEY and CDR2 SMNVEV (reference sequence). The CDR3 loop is CASSRGQVGFGYNEQFF. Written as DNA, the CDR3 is TGTGCCAGCAGTAGAGGACAGGTGGGGTTTGGGTACAATGAGCAGTTCTTC.

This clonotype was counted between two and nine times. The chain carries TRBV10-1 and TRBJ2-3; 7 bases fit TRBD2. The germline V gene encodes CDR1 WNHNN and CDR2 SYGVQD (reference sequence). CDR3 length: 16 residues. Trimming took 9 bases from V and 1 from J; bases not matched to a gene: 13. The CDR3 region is CARAYILARRTDTQYF. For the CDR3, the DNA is TGCGCCAGAGCCTATATACTAGCGAGACGCACAGATACGCAGTATTTT.

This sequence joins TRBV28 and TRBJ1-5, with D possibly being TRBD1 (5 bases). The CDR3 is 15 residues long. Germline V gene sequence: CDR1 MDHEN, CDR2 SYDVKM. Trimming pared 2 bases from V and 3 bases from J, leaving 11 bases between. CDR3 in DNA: TGTGCCAGCAGTTTAGGGGCAGGGTTCAATCAGCCCCAGCATTTT. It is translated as CASSLGAGFNQPQHF.

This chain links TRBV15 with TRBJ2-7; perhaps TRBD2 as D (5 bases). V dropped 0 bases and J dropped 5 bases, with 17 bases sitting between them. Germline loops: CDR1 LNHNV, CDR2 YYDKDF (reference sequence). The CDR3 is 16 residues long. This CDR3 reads CATSRDWSGISDEQYF. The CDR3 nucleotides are TGTGCCACCAGCAGAGATTGGTCCGGGATTAGCGACGAGCAGTACTTC.

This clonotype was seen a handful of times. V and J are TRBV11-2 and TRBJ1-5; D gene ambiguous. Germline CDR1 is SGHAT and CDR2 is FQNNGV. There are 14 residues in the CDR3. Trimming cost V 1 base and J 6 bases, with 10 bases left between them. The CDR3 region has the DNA TGTGCCAGCAGCTTAGCCGGGTGGGGTCAGCCCCAGCATTTT. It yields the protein CASSLAGWGQPQHF. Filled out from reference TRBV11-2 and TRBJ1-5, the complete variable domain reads EAGVAQSPRYKIIEKRQSVAFWCNPISGHATLYWYQQILGQGPKLLIQFQNNGVVDDSQLPKDRFSAERLKGVDSTLKIQPAKLEDSAVYLCASSLAGWGQPQHFGDGTRLSIL.

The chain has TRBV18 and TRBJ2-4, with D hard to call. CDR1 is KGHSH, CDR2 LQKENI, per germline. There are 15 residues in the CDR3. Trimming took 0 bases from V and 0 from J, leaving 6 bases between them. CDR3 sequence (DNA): TGTGCCAGCTCACCACCCTCAGTAGCCAAAAACATTCAGTACTTC. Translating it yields CASSPPSVAKNIQYF.

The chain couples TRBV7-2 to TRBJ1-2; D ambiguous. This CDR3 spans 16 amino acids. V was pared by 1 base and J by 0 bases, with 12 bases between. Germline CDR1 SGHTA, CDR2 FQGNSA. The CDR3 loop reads CASSLGSRRSNYGYTF. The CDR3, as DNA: TGTGCCAGCAGCTTAGGTAGCAGACGATCTAACTATGGCTACACCTTC.

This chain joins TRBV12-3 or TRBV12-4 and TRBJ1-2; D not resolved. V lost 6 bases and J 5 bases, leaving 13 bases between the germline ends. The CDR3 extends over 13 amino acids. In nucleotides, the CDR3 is TGTGCCAGCAGGCGAGGGTTGCTGTATGGCTACACCTTC. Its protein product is CASRRGLLYGYTF.

CDR3 sequence reads: CASSPGTVGETQYF. Written as DNA, the CDR3 is TGTGCCAGCAGCCCAGGGACCGTCGGAGAGACCCAGTACTTC. The chain carries TRBV7-9 and TRBJ2-5; D might be TRBD1 or TRBD2, each matching 5 bases. The CDR3 spans 14 residues. Trimming shortened V by 5 bases and J by 4 bases, and 14 bases separated the two germline ends. The germline V gene encodes CDR1 SEHNR and CDR2 FQNEAQ (reference sequence).

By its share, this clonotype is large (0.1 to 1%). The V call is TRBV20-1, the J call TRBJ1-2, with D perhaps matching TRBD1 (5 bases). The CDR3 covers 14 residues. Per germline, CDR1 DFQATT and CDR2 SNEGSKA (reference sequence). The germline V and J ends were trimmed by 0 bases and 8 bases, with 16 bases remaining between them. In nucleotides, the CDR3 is TGCAGTGCTAGAGATCGCCAGGGCTTGAAAGGCTACACCTTC. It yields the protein CSARDRQGLKGYTF.

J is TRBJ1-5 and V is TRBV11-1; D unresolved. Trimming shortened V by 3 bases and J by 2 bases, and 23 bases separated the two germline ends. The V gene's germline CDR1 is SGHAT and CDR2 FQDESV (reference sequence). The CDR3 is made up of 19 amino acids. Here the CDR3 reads CASSFTGDRSSMRNQPQHF. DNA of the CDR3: TGTGCCAGCAGCTTTACCGGGGATCGGAGCAGTATGCGCAATCAGCCCCAGCATTTT.

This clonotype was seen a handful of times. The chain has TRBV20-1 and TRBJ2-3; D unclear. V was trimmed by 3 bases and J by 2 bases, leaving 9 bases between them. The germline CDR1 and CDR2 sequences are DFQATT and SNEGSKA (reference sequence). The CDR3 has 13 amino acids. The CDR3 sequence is CSASYTDTDTQYF. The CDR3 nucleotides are TGCAGTGCTAGTTACACGGACACAGATACGCAGTATTTT.

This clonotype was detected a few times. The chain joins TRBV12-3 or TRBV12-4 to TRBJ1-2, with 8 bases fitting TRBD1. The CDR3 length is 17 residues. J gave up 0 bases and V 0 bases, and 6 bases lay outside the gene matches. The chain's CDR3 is CASSLASGTGSNYGYTF. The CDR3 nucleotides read TGTGCCAGCAGTTTAGCCTCAGGGACAGGATCTAACTATGGCTACACCTTC.

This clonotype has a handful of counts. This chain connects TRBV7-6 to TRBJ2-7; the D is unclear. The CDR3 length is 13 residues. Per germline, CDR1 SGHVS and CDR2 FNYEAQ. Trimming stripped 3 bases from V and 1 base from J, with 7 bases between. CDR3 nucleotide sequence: TGTGCCAGCAGCTTTTCAGAATCCTACGAGCAGTACTTC. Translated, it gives CASSFSESYEQYF.

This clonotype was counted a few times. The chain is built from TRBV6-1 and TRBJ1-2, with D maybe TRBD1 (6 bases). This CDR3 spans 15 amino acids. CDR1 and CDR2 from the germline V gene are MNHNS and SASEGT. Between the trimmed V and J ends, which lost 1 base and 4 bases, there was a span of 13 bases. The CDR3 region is CASSEGVGGIYGYTF. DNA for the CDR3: TGTGCCAGCAGTGAAGGGGTTGGGGGCATCTATGGCTACACCTTC.

CDR3: CASRRGAPSYGYTF. The CDR3 DNA reads as TGTGCCAGCAGACGAGGGGCCCCTAGCTATGGCTACACCTTC. The chain has TRBV9 and TRBJ1-2, with a weak D call TRBD1 (5 bases). CDR3 length equals 14 residues. The ends were cut back, 5 bases at V and 4 bases at J, with 15 bases in the middle. CDR1 and CDR2 from the germline V gene are SGDLS and YYNGEE.

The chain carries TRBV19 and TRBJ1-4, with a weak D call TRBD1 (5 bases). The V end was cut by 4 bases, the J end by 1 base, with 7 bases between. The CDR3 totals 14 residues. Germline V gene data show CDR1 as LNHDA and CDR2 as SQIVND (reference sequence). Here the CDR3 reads CASSKGVTNEKLFF. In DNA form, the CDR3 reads TGTGCCAGTAGTAAAGGGGTAACTAATGAAAAACTGTTTTTT.

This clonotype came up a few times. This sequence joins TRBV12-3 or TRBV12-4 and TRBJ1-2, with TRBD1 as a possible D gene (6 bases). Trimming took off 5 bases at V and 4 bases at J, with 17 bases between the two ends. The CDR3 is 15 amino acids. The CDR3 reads CASSEGGGSGYGYTF. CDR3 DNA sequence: TGTGCCAGCAGTGAGGGGGGAGGGAGCGGCTATGGCTACACCTTC.

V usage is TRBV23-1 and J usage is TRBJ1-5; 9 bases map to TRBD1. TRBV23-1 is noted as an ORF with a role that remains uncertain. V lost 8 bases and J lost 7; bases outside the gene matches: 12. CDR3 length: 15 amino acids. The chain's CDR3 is CASPIGQGPGQPQHF. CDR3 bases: TGCGCCAGCCCTATCGGACAGGGGCCAGGACAGCCCCAGCATTTT.

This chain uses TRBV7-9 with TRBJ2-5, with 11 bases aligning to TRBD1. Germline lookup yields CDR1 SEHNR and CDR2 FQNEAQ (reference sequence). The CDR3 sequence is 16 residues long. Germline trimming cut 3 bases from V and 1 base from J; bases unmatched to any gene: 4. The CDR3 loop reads CASSLGTGGFQETQYF. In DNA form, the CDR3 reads TGTGCCAGCAGCTTGGGGACAGGGGGTTTCCAAGAGACCCAGTACTTC. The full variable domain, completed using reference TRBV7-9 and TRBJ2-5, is DTGVSQNPRHKITKRGQNVTFRCDPISEHNRLYWYRQTLGQGPEFLTYFQNEAQLEKSRLLSDRFSAERPKGSFSTLEIQRTEQGDSAMYLCASSLGTGGFQETQYFGPGTRLLVL.

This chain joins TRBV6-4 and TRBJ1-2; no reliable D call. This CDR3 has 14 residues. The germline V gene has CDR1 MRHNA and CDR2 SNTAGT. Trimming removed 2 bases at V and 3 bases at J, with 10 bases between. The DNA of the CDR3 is TGTGCCAGCAGTGACCCCCCCGGGGACTATGGCTACACCTTC. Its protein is CASSDPPGDYGYTF.